A single sample gave rise to the 29 T cell receptor beta chains below, sequenced in a study of T cells after yellow fever vaccination. TCRdb used MiXCR to reprocess the 5' RACE reads, holding one entry per CDR3 protein. This repertoire shows roughly 120,000 distinct CDR3 sequences, 6.5% to 8% found once; its top ten account for 2% to 3%. The source material was CD4+ T cells sorted from PBMCs, sampled 9 to 11 days after the first yellow fever vaccination. These receptors originate from a man aged 18 to 35 who received the YFV17D yellow fever vaccine.

The V call is TRBV5-1, the J call TRBJ2-1; 7 nucleotides match TRBD1. V dropped 1 base and J dropped 8; count of bases not matched to a gene: 12. Germline loops: CDR1 SGHRS, CDR2 YFSETQ. The CDR3 sequence is 16 residues long. In DNA form, the CDR3 reads TGCGCCAGCAGCTTGCGCCGGGACAGCGTTCGCGATGAGCAGTTCTTC. Protein: CASSLRRDSVRDEQFF.

The rearrangement uses TRBV7-2 and TRBJ2-5; 12 bases line up with TRBD2. Germline values: CDR1 SGHTA, CDR2 FQGNSA. The CDR3 is 14 residues long. Trimming at V came to 8 bases and at J to 5 bases, leaving 6 bases not matched to a gene. CDR3 residues: CASRLAGDGETQYF. CDR3 in DNA: TGTGCCAGCCGACTAGCGGGGGACGGGGAGACCCAGTACTTC.

This clonotype was picked up many times. The V call is TRBV7-8, the J call TRBJ2-2; D possibly corresponds to TRBD1 (5 bases). Trimming took off 3 bases at V and 4 bases at J, with 12 bases between the two ends. Per germline, CDR1 SGHVS and CDR2 FQNEAQ. This CDR3 comprises 15 residues. The CDR3 loop is CASSFNVQGTGELFF. Here the CDR3 DNA reads TGTGCCAGCAGCTTTAACGTCCAGGGCACCGGGGAGCTGTTTTTT.

At least ten counts were recorded for this clonotype. The chain combines TRBV7-9 with TRBJ2-3; D is unresolved. V lost 3 bases to trimming and J lost 4 bases, with 14 bases between them. The germline gives CDR1 SEHNR, CDR2 FQNEAQ (reference sequence). This CDR3 is 15 amino acids long. Written as DNA, the CDR3 is TGTGCCAGCAGCTTTCGGTCGCCTCGGGCAGATACGCAGTATTTT. Protein: CASSFRSPRADTQYF.

The sample holds many counts of this clonotype. The genes are TRBV2 and TRBJ2-1, with D perhaps matching TRBD2 (5 bases). CDR3 size: 11 residues. CDR1 SNHLY and CDR2 FYNNEI come from the germline V gene. V was cut by 11 bases and J by 10 bases, with 15 bases left in between. The CDR3 protein is CALDGGHEQFF. Written as DNA, the CDR3 is TGTGCCCTCGATGGAGGTCACGAGCAGTTCTTC.

This clonotype was seen many times. The V gene is TRBV12-3 or TRBV12-4, the J gene TRBJ2-7; possibly TRBD2 for D (6 bases). CDR3 length: 14 amino acids. Deletions cut 3 bases from V and 2 bases from J, with 11 bases between. CDR3 amino acids: CASSFGGYAYEQYF. The DNA of the CDR3 is TGTGCCAGCAGTTTCGGAGGGTATGCCTACGAGCAGTACTTC.

This clonotype was detected ten times or more. This chain links TRBV5-1 with TRBJ2-1; weak D call: TRBD2 (6 bases). V was clipped by 3 bases and J by 12 bases, with 13 bases between them. Germline lookup yields CDR1 SGHRS and CDR2 YFSETQ. The length of the CDR3 is 12 residues. DNA for the CDR3: TGCGCCAGCAGCTACGGGGCGGGGTCGCAGTTCTTC. Translated: CASSYGAGSQFF. Variable domain in full (rest from reference TRBV5-1 and TRBJ2-1): KAGVTQTPRYLIKTRGQQVTLSCSPISGHRSVSWYQQTPGQGLQFLFEYFSETQRNKGNFPGRFSGRQFSNSRSEMNVSTLELGDSALYLCASSYGAGSQFFGPGTRLTVL.

This clonotype occurred many times. The J gene is TRBJ1-1, the V gene TRBV20-1; D unclear. This CDR3 is 11 amino acids long. Trimming removed 1 base at V and 6 bases at J, with 6 bases between. Germline V gene sequence: CDR1 DFQATT, CDR2 SNEGSKA (reference sequence). The CDR3 DNA is TGCAGTGCTAGAGTTTTGCCTGAAGCTTTCTTT. Amino acid sequence: CSARVLPEAFF.

This clonotype has at least ten counts. The chain recombines TRBV25-1 with TRBJ2-3; D call uncertain. This CDR3 is built from 14 residues. V was trimmed by 2 bases and J by 7 bases, leaving 13 bases between them. Germline values: CDR1 MGHDK, CDR2 SYGVNS. The CDR3 sequence is CASSEAVSFNTQYF. The CDR3, as DNA: TGTGCCAGCAGTGAAGCAGTCTCCTTCAATACGCAGTATTTT.

Worth noting for this clonotype: A much larger clone differs from this one at a single base, so this may be a read error. This sequence joins TRBV25-1 and TRBJ2-5, with 12 bases lining up with TRBD1. The CDR3 extends over 17 amino acids. The germline CDR1 and CDR2 sequences are MGHDK and SYGVNS. For the CDR3, the DNA is TGTCCCAGCAGTAAGCCGGGGACAGGGGGCATAGCAGAGACCCAGTACTTC. It codes for CPSSKPGTGGIAETQYF.

This clonotype was counted only a few times. The chain has TRBV18 and TRBJ1-2; D gene unclear. Germline lookup yields CDR1 KGHSH and CDR2 LQKENI. The CDR3 extends over 14 amino acids. With 2 bases removed from V and 0 bases from J, the gap between germline ends came to 7 bases. The CDR3 DNA reads TGTGCCAGCTCACCAGCCAGTTCTAACTATGGCTACACCTTC. Residues: CASSPASSNYGYTF.

This clonotype was picked up many times. The rearrangement joins TRBV7-3 to TRBJ2-3; D may be TRBD1 or TRBD2 (6 bases each). Germline-derived CDR1 and CDR2 are SGHTA and FQGTGA. V was pared by 2 bases and J by 0 bases, with 12 bases between. The CDR3 length is 16 residues. CDR3 sequence: CASSLGWGASTDTQYF. CDR3 DNA sequence: TGTGCCAGCAGCTTAGGTTGGGGGGCCAGCACAGATACGCAGTATTTT.

This clonotype was seen repeatedly, ten times or more. The CDR3 sequence: CASSLVSHSNEQFF. The CDR3 DNA reads TGTGCCAGCAGCTTAGTGTCCCACAGCAATGAGCAGTTCTTC. The rearrangement uses TRBV7-8 and TRBJ2-1; D call uncertain. V dropped 1 base and J dropped 6 bases, with 10 bases sitting between them. Germline V gene sequence: CDR1 SGHVS, CDR2 FQNEAQ. This CDR3 comprises 14 residues.

A few counts support this clonotype. The chain links TRBV12-3 or TRBV12-4 to TRBJ1-1, with D perhaps matching TRBD1 (5 bases). This CDR3 is 15 amino acids long. V was cut by 7 bases and J by 1 base, with 16 bases left in between. The CDR3: CASKPAQGGNTEAFF. The DNA of the CDR3 is TGTGCCAGCAAACCGGCCCAGGGCGGGAACACTGAAGCTTTCTTT.

This clonotype was detected only a few times. At one end the junction does not follow the germline gene, possibly because of a read error. The rearrangement joins TRBV20-1 to TRBJ1-4, with 9 bases that match TRBD1. The CDR3 extends over 13 amino acids. Germline CDR1 is DFQATT and CDR2 is SNEGSKA (reference sequence). In DNA, the CDR3 is TGCAGTGCTGGAGACAGGGGGGATGAAAAACTGTTTTTT. Its translation is CSAGDRGDEKLFF.

This clonotype was counted at least ten times. The CDR3 region has the DNA TGCAGTGCTAACCCCGGGACCGACCCCGGTTCGGTGCAGTATTTT. This sequence encodes CSANPGTDPGSVQYF. V usage is TRBV20-1 and J usage is TRBJ2-3; possibly TRBD1 or TRBD2 for D (5 bases each). From germline, CDR1 is DFQATT and CDR2 SNEGSKA (reference sequence). The CDR3 contains 15 residues. V lost 4 bases, J lost 11 bases, and 25 bases lay in between.

At least ten counts were recorded for this clonotype. The chain employs TRBV7-3 and TRBJ2-1, with 11 bases aligning to TRBD2. Germline CDR1 reads SGHTA; CDR2 reads FQGTGA. The junction had 4 bases not matched to a gene; V was cut back by 5 bases and J by 4 bases. The CDR3 covers 15 residues. The CDR3 DNA reads TGTGCCAGCAGCAAACTAGCGGGGGCTTACAATGAGCAGTTCTTC. Its protein is CASSKLAGAYNEQFF.

This clonotype appeared many times. V gene TRBV14 combines with J gene TRBJ2-3, with D perhaps matching TRBD1 or TRBD2 (6 bases each). V lost 0 bases and J 0 bases, leaving 13 bases between the germline ends. Per germline, CDR1 SGHDN and CDR2 FVKESK. This CDR3 spans 17 amino acids. This CDR3 is CASSQETGAASTDTQYF. The CDR3 nucleotides read TGTGCCAGCAGCCAAGAAACGGGGGCAGCTAGCACAGATACGCAGTATTTT.

This clonotype was counted between two and nine times. The V and J genes are TRBV5-1 and TRBJ2-5; 7 nucleotides line up with TRBD2. This CDR3 region has 13 residues. Trimming took 4 bases from V and 2 from J; bases not matched to a gene: 2. Germline V gene data show CDR1 as SGHRS and CDR2 as YFSETQ. In nucleotides, the CDR3 is TGCGCCAGCAGCCAGCGGGAACAAGAGACCCAGTACTTC. Its translation is CASSQREQETQYF.

At least ten counts were recorded for this clonotype. CDR3 sequence: CASSLGGIDEAFF. CDR3 in DNA: TGTGCCAGCAGCTTAGGGGGGATTGATGAAGCTTTCTTT. The chain employs TRBV7-9 and TRBJ1-1; a possible D gene is TRBD1 (5 bases). From germline, CDR1 is SEHNR and CDR2 FQNEAQ (reference sequence). The CDR3 has 13 residues. V was cut by 1 base and J by 7 bases, with 10 bases left in between.

This clonotype has a count of ten or more. This chain connects TRBV4-3 to TRBJ2-1; D might be TRBD1 (5 bases). In germline, CDR1 is LGHNA, CDR2 YSLEER. V was trimmed by 2 bases and J by 2 bases, leaving 13 bases between them. The CDR3 totals 16 residues. The DNA of the CDR3 is TGCGCCAGCAGCCAATCAATGGGGCCGGCCTACAATGAGCAGTTCTTC. Encoded protein: CASSQSMGPAYNEQFF.

V is TRBV5-1 and J is TRBJ2-5; possibly TRBD1 or TRBD2 for D (6 bases each). With 5 bases removed from V and 4 bases from J, the gap between germline ends came to 18 bases. CDR1 and CDR2 (germline): SGHRS, YFSETQ. This CDR3 region has 15 residues. CDR3 coding DNA: TGCGCCAGCAGACCGGCCCCGGGGGCCAGAGAGACCCAGTACTTC. Its translation: CASRPAPGARETQYF.

The chain has TRBV7-9 and TRBJ2-3, with 8 bases that match TRBD2. Trimming at V came to 7 bases and at J to 6 bases, leaving 18 bases not matched to a gene. The germline gives CDR1 SEHNR, CDR2 FQNEAQ (reference sequence). CDR3 size: 17 residues. In nucleotides, the CDR3 is TGTGCCAGCACCCCAGGGGTACTAGCGGACTTGGGGGATACGCAGTATTTT. The encoded protein is CASTPGVLADLGDTQYF.

The sample holds a few counts of this clonotype. The chain carries TRBV12-3 or TRBV12-4 and TRBJ2-2; 10 bases fit TRBD2. The CDR3 consists of 16 residues. V was pared by 1 base and J by 4 bases, with 3 bases of the junction left unmatched. The CDR3 DNA is TGTGCCAGCAGTTTAGGAGCGGGGGGGGGCACCGGGGAGCTGTTTTTT. This gives the protein CASSLGAGGGTGELFF.

Ten or more counts support this clonotype. The CDR3 coding sequence is TGTGCCAGCAGTCTATGGGGGGCAGGCCAGCCCCAGCATTTT. Amino acid sequence: CASSLWGAGQPQHF. This rearrangement joins TRBV12-3 or TRBV12-4 to TRBJ1-5, with a possible D match to TRBD1 (6 bases). This CDR3 contains 14 residues. V lost 5 bases, J lost 7 bases, and 15 bases lay in between.

The table lists this clonotype with many counts. The chain combines TRBV9 with TRBJ1-1; 10 positions agree with TRBD1. V dropped 3 bases and J dropped 6; count of bases not matched to a gene: 8. Germline V gives CDR1 SGDLS, CDR2 YYNGEE. The CDR3 totals 15 residues. CDR3 region: CASSEEGQGLSEAFF. The CDR3 DNA reads as TGTGCCAGCAGCGAGGAGGGACAGGGGCTTTCTGAAGCTTTCTTT.

In its sample, this clonotype was seen a few times. V and J are TRBV19 and TRBJ1-6; D remains ambiguous. CDR1 and CDR2 from the germline V gene are LNHDA and SQIVND (reference sequence). Trimming left V 2 bases short and J 10 bases short, with 6 bases between. This CDR3 has 12 residues. DNA for the CDR3: TGTGCCAGTAGTATATCGAGATCACCCCTCCACTTT. Residues: CASSISRSPLHF.

In this sample, this clonotype turned up many times. J is TRBJ2-1 and V is TRBV5-5, with D possibly TRBD1 on 6 matching bases. CDR3 length: 13 residues. Germline CDR1 is SGHKS and CDR2 is YYEKEE (reference sequence). The V end was cut by 3 bases, the J end by 3 bases, with 7 bases between. CDR3 region: CASSSQGYNEQFF. The CDR3, as DNA: TGTGCCAGCAGCTCACAGGGCTACAATGAGCAGTTCTTC.

The chain uses TRBV19 and TRBJ1-1; D not resolved. V dropped 6 bases and J dropped 5 bases, with 4 bases sitting between them. The CDR3 is made up of 10 amino acids. Germline CDR1 and CDR2: LNHDA and SQIVND (reference sequence). The CDR3 DNA follows: TGTGCCAGTAGGCGGACTGAAGCTTTCTTT. Amino acid sequence: CASRRTEAFF.